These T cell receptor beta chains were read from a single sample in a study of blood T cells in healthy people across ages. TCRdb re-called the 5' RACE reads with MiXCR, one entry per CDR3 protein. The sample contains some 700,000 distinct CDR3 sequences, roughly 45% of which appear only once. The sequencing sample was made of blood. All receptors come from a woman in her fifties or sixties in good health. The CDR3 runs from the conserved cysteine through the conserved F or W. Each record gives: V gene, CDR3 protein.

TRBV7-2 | CASSEGTGVYEQYF
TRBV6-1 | CASSQAIPGTSGSYEQYF
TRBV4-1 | CASSQEGYRLKEQFF
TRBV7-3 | CASSLIPSGGYNEQFF
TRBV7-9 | CASSLGRANSPLHF
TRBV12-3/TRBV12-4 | CASSTDTTTQYF
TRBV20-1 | CSARETSGGKEQFF
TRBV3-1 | CASSPGSSSYNEQFF
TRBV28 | CASSSGQAKNIQYF
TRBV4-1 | CASSQEGTSGTLYNEQFF
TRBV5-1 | CASTPPTGRGGYTF
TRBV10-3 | CAISPEDGGIVEKLFF
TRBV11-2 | CASSTSAGLSYNEQFF
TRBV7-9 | CASSLGSSGNQETQYF
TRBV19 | CASSILAGYNEQFF
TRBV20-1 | CSASQGQGSEAFF
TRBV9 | CASSVQVGVAGNQETQYF
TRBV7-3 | CASSFRGMTDTQYF
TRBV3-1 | CASRGGLTGSYEQYF
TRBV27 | CASSFLPRTSGTLLETQYF
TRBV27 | CASSRFSPGQGETDTQYF
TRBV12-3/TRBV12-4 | CASSLSTNKNIQYF